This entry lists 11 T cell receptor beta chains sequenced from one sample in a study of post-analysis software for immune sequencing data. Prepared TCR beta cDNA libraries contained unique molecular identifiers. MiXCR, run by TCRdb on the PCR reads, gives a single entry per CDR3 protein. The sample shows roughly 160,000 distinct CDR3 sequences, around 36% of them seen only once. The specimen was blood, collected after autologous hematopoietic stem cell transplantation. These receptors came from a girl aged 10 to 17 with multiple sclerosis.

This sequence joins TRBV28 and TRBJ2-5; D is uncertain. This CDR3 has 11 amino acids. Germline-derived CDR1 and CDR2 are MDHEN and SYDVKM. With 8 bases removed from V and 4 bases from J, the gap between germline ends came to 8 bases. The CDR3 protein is CASFSGETQYF. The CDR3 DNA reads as TGTGCCAGCTTCTCTGGAGAGACCCAGTACTTC.

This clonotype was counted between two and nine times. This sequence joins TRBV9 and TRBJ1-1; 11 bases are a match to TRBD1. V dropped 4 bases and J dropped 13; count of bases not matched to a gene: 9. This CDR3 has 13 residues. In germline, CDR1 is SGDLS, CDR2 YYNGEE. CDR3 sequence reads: CASSQGTGGQVFF. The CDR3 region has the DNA TGTGCCAGCAGCCAGGGGACAGGGGGGCAGGTTTTCTTT.

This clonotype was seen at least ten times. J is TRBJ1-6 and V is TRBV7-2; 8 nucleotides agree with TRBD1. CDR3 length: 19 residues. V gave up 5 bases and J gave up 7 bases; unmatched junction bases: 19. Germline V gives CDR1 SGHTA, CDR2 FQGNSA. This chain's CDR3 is CASSRDNTPGGASNSPLHF. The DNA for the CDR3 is TGTGCCAGCAGCAGGGACAACACACCAGGGGGCGCTTCGAATTCACCCCTCCACTTT.

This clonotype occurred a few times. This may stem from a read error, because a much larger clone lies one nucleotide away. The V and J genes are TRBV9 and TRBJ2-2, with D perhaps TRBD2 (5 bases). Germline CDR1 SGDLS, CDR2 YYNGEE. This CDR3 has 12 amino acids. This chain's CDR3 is CASSARTGERFF. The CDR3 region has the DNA TGTGCCAGCAGCGCTCGGACCGGGGAGCGGTTTTTT. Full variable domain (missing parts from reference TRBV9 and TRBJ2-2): DSGVTQTPKHLITATGQRVTLRCSPRSGDLSVYWYQQSLDQGLQFLIQYYNGEERAKGNILERFSAQQFPDLHSELNLSSLELGDSALYFCASSARTGERFFGEGSRLTVL.

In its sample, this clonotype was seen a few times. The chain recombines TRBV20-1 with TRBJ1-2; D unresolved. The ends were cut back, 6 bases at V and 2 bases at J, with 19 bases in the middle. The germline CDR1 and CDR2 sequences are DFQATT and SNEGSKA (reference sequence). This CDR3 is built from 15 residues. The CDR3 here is CSARTLVWVNYGYTF. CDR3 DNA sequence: TGCAGTGCCAGAACGCTCGTTTGGGTAAACTATGGCTACACCTTC.

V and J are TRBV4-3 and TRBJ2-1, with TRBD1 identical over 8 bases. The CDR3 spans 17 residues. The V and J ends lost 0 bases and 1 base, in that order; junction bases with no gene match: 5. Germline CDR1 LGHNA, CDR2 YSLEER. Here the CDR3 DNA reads TGCGCCAGCAGCCAAGAGCTCCAGGGGGCATCCTACAATGAGCAGTTCTTC. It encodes CASSQELQGASYNEQFF.

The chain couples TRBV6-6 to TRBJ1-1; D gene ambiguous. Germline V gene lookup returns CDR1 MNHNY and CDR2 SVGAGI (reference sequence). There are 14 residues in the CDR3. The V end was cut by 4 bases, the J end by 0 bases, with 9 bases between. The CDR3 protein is CASSFEVLNTEAFF. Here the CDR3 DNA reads TGTGCCAGCAGTTTCGAGGTACTGAACACTGAAGCTTTCTTT.

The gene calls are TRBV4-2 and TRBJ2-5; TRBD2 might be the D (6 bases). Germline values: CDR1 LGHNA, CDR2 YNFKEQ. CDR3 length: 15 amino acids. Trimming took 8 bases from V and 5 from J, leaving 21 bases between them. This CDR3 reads CASQLSQGGQETQYF. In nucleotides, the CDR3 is TGTGCCAGCCAGCTCAGCCAGGGAGGTCAGGAGACCCAGTACTTC.

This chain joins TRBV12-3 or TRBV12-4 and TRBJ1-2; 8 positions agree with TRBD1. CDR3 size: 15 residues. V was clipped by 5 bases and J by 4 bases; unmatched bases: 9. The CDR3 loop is CASSGGTGRIYGYTF. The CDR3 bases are TGTGCCAGCAGTGGGGGGACAGGCCGCATCTATGGCTACACCTTC.

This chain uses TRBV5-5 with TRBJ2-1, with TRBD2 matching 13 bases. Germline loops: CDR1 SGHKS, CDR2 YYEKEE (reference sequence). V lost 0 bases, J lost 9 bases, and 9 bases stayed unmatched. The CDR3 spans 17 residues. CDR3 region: CASSLVGTSGTRGEQFF. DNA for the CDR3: TGTGCCAGCAGCTTGGTAGGGACTAGCGGGACGAGGGGTGAGCAGTTCTTC.

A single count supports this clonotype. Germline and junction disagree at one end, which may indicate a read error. The CDR3 nucleotides are TGTGCCAGCAGCCAAGATCTAAATAACCATGGCTACACCTTC. Encoded protein: CASSQDLNNHGYTF. The rearrangement joins TRBV3-1 to TRBJ1-2, with D uncertain. The CDR3 spans 14 residues. Germline lookup yields CDR1 LGHDT and CDR2 YNNKEL (reference sequence).